One sample yielded the 20 T cell receptor beta chains listed below, sequenced in a study of post-analysis software for immune sequencing data. Study outcomes and limitations: About five TRBV segments were more frequent in patients than controls; TRBV5-6, TRBV5-1 and TRBV20-1 belonged to this group.

The antigens of these receptors remain unknown. TCR beta cDNA libraries included unique molecular identifiers. TCRdb reprocessed the PCR reads with MiXCR, giving one entry per CDR3 protein. The repertoire holds 750,000 to 950,000 distinct CDR3 sequences, with approximately 53% as singletons. The sequencing input was blood. These receptors were obtained from a girl aged 5 to 17 with multiple sclerosis.

The rearrangement joins TRBV12-3 or TRBV12-4 to TRBJ2-4; possibly TRBD1 for D (6 bases). The end of the DNA aligns better with TRBJ2-5, so the J call may be wrong. CDR3 length: 13 amino acids. CDR3 coding DNA: TGTGCCAGCAGCTTTGACAGGTCGGAGACCCAGTACTTC. This sequence encodes CASSFDRSETQYF.

V gene TRBV20-1 combines with J gene TRBJ2-3, with D possibly matching TRBD1 (5 bases). V dropped 6 bases and J dropped 6 bases, with 22 bases sitting between them. The CDR3 is 15 residues long. Germline V gene lookup returns CDR1 DFQATT and CDR2 SNEGSKA (reference sequence). The DNA of the CDR3 is TGCAGTGCAACCGCGGTGGGGCGCCTGTCGGATACGCAGTATTTT. Translated: CSATAVGRLSDTQYF.

CDR3: CASSPGQHDEQFF. DNA for the CDR3: TGTGCCAGCAGTCCGGGACAGCATGATGAGCAGTTCTTC. The chain uses TRBV12-3 or TRBV12-4 and TRBJ2-1, with 7 nucleotides matching TRBD1. The CDR3 runs 13 residues. Unmatched junction bases numbered 6, after V lost 5 bases and J lost 8 bases.

The rearrangement joins TRBV7-3 to TRBJ2-7; maybe TRBD1 (6 bases). CDR1 SGHTA and CDR2 FQGTGA come from the germline V gene. The CDR3 has 15 residues. The ends were cut back, 5 bases at V and 5 bases at J, with 19 bases in the middle. The CDR3 DNA is TGTGCCAGCAGCCCCCAGGGGCAGGGCATCCACGAGCAGTACTTC. Residues: CASSPQGQGIHEQYF.

The genes are TRBV12-3 or TRBV12-4 and TRBJ2-1; D is tentatively TRBD1 or TRBD2 (6 bases each). The J call may not be correct, given that the DNA end is closer to TRBJ2-7. The CDR3 totals 15 residues. As DNA, the CDR3 is TGTGCCAGCAGGCGGAGGGGGGTGAGCTACAATGAGCAGTACTTC. Its translation is CASRRRGVSYNEQYF.

The J gene is TRBJ1-2, the V gene TRBV12-3 or TRBV12-4, with 7 bases identical to TRBD1. This CDR3 has 12 residues. Germline trimming cut 7 bases from V and 8 bases from J; bases unmatched to any gene: 7. CDR3 region: CASNTGAWGYTF. Here the CDR3 DNA reads TGTGCCAGCAACACAGGGGCGTGGGGCTACACCTTC.

J is TRBJ1-6 and V is TRBV29-1; no definite D call. This CDR3 is built from 12 residues. Looked up from germline, CDR1 is SQVTM and CDR2 is ANQGSEA. Trimming removed 5 bases from V and 8 bases from J, with 10 bases in between. CDR3 in amino acids: CSVSDGDSPLHF. As DNA, the CDR3 is TGCAGCGTTTCGGACGGGGATTCACCCCTCCACTTT.

Turning to this clonotype: It is unclear where the CDR3 begins or ends on the DNA, so no DNA is shown, and the CDR3 is as TCRdb lists it. V is TRBV9 and J is TRBJ2-7; TRBD1 is the table's D call, not checked against the DNA. From its first to its last residue, the CDR3 has 16 amino acids. Germline CDR1 and CDR2: SGDLS and YYNGEE. Here the CDR3 reads CASSVASGQGTYEQYF.

This sequence joins TRBV5-1 and TRBJ2-1, with D possibly being TRBD2 (6 bases). V was pared by 0 bases and J by 10 bases, with 8 bases between. This CDR3 contains 12 residues. The germline V gene has CDR1 SGHRS and CDR2 YFSETQ. CDR3 DNA: TGCGCCAGCAGCTTGGACGGACTAGAGCAGTTCTTC. Translation: CASSLDGLEQFF.

This clonotype turned up a few times. The J gene is TRBJ2-5, the V gene TRBV4-1; D gene unclear. Deletions cut 3 bases from V and 3 bases from J, with 11 bases between. This CDR3 has 14 residues. The V gene's germline CDR1 is MGHRA and CDR2 YSYEKL. In DNA, the CDR3 is TGCGCCAGCAGCCAGGGATTTGGGGAAGAGACCCAGTACTTC. This codes for CASSQGFGEETQYF.

This clonotype appeared a few times. The chain has TRBV7-2 and TRBJ2-7; the D is unclear. Trimming pared 7 bases from V and 0 bases from J, leaving 16 bases between. The CDR3 has 15 residues. CDR1 is SGHTA, CDR2 FQGNSA, per germline. As DNA, the CDR3 is TGTGCCAGCATCCGCCACGGAACGGCCTCCTACGAGCAGTACTTC. It yields the protein CASIRHGTASYEQYF.

The chain carries TRBV6-5 and TRBJ2-1, with 7 bases lining up with TRBD2. The CDR3 runs to 15 residues. V lost 0 bases and J lost 9; bases outside the gene matches: 8. Germline CDR1 is MNHEY and CDR2 is SVGAGI. The CDR3 reads CASSYSMGGLGEQFF. Written as DNA, the CDR3 is TGTGCCAGCAGTTACTCGATGGGGGGGTTGGGTGAGCAGTTCTTC.

The rearrangement links TRBV14 to TRBJ2-1; 10 bases are shared with TRBD2. The CDR3 contains 15 residues. V dropped 3 bases and J dropped 4; count of bases not matched to a gene: 3. Germline V lookup: CDR1 SGHDN, CDR2 FVKESK. CDR3 residues: CASSHPAGGYNEQFF. Here the CDR3 DNA reads TGTGCCAGCAGCCACCCAGCGGGAGGGTACAATGAGCAGTTCTTC. Complete variable domain (other parts from reference TRBV14 and TRBJ2-1): EAGVTQFPSHSVIEKGQTVTLRCDPISGHDNLYWYRRVMGKEIKFLLHFVKESKQDESGMPNNRFLAERTGGTYSTLKVQPAELEDSGVYFCASSHPAGGYNEQFFGPGTRLTVL.

This clonotype showed up just a few times. The V and J genes are TRBV10-3 and TRBJ2-7; 9 bases line up with TRBD2. The length of the CDR3 is 16 residues. The V gene's germline CDR1 is ENHRY and CDR2 SYGVKD. After removal of 3 bases from V and 3 bases from J, the junction contained 9 bases not matched to a gene. CDR3 nucleotides: TGTGCCATCAGTGACCCCACACTAGCGGGTAACTACGAGCAGTACTTC. Amino acids: CAISDPTLAGNYEQYF.

The V and J genes are TRBV7-9 and TRBJ2-4; tentatively, D is TRBD1 or TRBD2 (5 bases each). CDR3 length: 20 residues. Germline V gene sequence: CDR1 SEHNR, CDR2 FQNEAQ (reference sequence). V was trimmed by 1 base and J by 1 base, leaving 23 bases between them. CDR3 region: CASSLVSPGTGLGAKNIQYF. For the CDR3, the DNA is TGTGCCAGCAGCTTAGTATCTCCAGGGACGGGGCTAGGGGCCAAAAACATTCAGTACTTC.

This chain uses TRBV20-1 with TRBJ2-5; possible D gene TRBD1, 6 bases. There are 13 residues in the CDR3. V lost 6 bases, J lost 3 bases, and 14 bases lay in between. Germline CDR1 and CDR2: DFQATT and SNEGSKA (reference sequence). CDR3 protein: CSADRIIKETQYF. CDR3 DNA: TGCAGTGCCGACAGGATCATCAAAGAGACCCAGTACTTC.

This sequence joins TRBV2 and TRBJ2-5; 13 nucleotides line up with TRBD2. The end of the DNA aligns better with TRBJ2-7, so the J call may be wrong. There are 15 residues in the CDR3. The V gene's germline CDR1 is SNHLY and CDR2 FYNNEI. The CDR3 DNA sequence: TGTGCCAGTAGAAGAACTAGCGGGAGGGCCTACGAGCAGTACTTC. Residues: CASRRTSGRAYEQYF.

The V and J genes are TRBV18 and TRBJ2-1, with 13 bases fitting TRBD2. V shed 1 base and J 8 bases; nucleotides not matched to a gene: 5. The CDR3 sequence is 16 residues long. The germline V gene has CDR1 KGHSH and CDR2 LQKENI. CDR3 in amino acids: CASSPLTSGRADEQFF. The CDR3, as DNA: TGTGCCAGCTCACCACTAACTAGCGGGAGGGCCGATGAGCAGTTCTTC.

This clonotype came up a few times. The V gene is TRBV7-3, the J gene TRBJ2-3; possibly TRBD1 or TRBD2 for D (5 bases each). CDR1 is SGHTA and CDR2 is FQGTGA in the germline V gene. The CDR3 is 15 residues long. Trimming left V 5 bases short and J 1 base short, with 13 bases between. The CDR3 region is CASSKTRGGTDTQYF. CDR3 bases: TGTGCCAGCAGCAAAACACGAGGGGGCACAGATACGCAGTATTTT.

The chain joins TRBV7-6 to TRBJ1-5, with D uncertain. This CDR3 contains 17 residues. The ends were cut back, 5 bases at V and 3 bases at J, with 20 bases in the middle. CDR1 and CDR2 (germline): SGHVS, FNYEAQ. The CDR3 region has the DNA TGTGCCAGCAGCCCTAGAGCCATAAGTTTACCCAATCAGCCCCAGCATTTT. It encodes CASSPRAISLPNQPQHF.